This passage covers 20 T cell receptor beta chains from one sample sequenced in a study of regulatory T cells in long-lasting Graves disease. The time point: persistent/refractory GD, antithyroid drugs over 5 years with positive TRAb. Scientists built the TCR library using RNA that was extracted from PBMCs. Construction of TCR beta libraries relied on iRepertoire HTBI primers and on Arm-PCR targeting CDR3 regions. A single record per CDR3 protein comes from TCRdb applying MiXCR to the multiplex PCR reads. The sample includes roughly 500,000 distinct CDR3 sequences, less than 25% of them seen just once. The sample was peripheral blood mononuclear cells (PBMCs), taken when the disease was refractory, from a patient treated with antithyroid drugs. Every receptor here comes from a female donor with Graves disease.

This clonotype was observed a few times. The gene calls are TRBV6-5 and TRBJ2-2; D ambiguous. V was trimmed by 2 bases and J by 4 bases, leaving 8 bases between them. CDR1 is MNHEY and CDR2 is SVGAGI in the germline V gene. This CDR3 contains 14 residues. CDR3 nucleotides: TGTGCCAGCAGTTACGGTCGGTTCACCGGGGAGCTGTTTTTT. Protein sequence: CASSYGRFTGELFF.

This clonotype has more than one count but fewer than ten. The chain joins TRBV3-1 to TRBJ1-6; D is undetermined. V was pared by 4 bases and J by 0 bases, with 10 bases between. This CDR3 has 16 amino acids. CDR1 LGHDT and CDR2 YNNKEL come from the germline V gene (reference sequence). The CDR3 coding sequence is TGTGCCAGCAGCCCCCGGACCAGCTCCTATAATTCACCCCTCCACTTT. The encoded protein is CASSPRTSSYNSPLHF.

This clonotype occurred many times. The V and J genes are TRBV28 and TRBJ1-2; D call uncertain. Deletions cut 2 bases from V and 4 bases from J, with 20 bases between. The length of the CDR3 is 17 residues. Germline CDR1 is MDHEN and CDR2 is SYDVKM. The CDR3 is CASSLRYIRGWPYGYTF. The DNA of the CDR3 is TGTGCCAGCAGTTTACGATATATTCGGGGTTGGCCCTATGGCTACACCTTC.

V is TRBV5-1 and J is TRBJ2-7; possibly TRBD2 for D (5 bases). The CDR3 extends over 15 amino acids. Per germline, CDR1 SGHRS and CDR2 YFSETQ. Trimming removed 0 bases from V and 2 bases from J, with 12 bases in between. CDR3 DNA: TGCGCCAGCAGCTTGGCCCGGGGAATCACCTACGAGCAGTACTTC. Translating gives CASSLARGITYEQYF.

The rearrangement links TRBV5-6 to TRBJ1-4; 7 bases are shared with TRBD1. The CDR3 extends over 15 amino acids. V shed 4 bases, J shed 11 bases, and the junction held 14 bases outside the gene matches. The germline V gene encodes CDR1 SGHDT and CDR2 YYEEEE. CDR3 in DNA: TGTGCCAGCAGCAAAAACGACAGGGCGGGAGGGAAACTGTTTTTT. Amino acid sequence: CASSKNDRAGGKLFF.

This clonotype appeared many times. The chain links TRBV2 to TRBJ1-5; perhaps TRBD1 as D (6 bases). This CDR3 has 14 amino acids. The V gene lost 7 bases and the J gene lost 0 bases, with 10 bases spanning the gap. Germline CDR1 and CDR2: SNHLY and FYNNEI. The chain's CDR3 is CASKTGASNQPQHF. Written as DNA, the CDR3 is TGTGCCAGCAAGACAGGCGCTAGCAATCAGCCCCAGCATTTT.

This clonotype has only a few counts. The chain has TRBV5-6 and TRBJ2-7; D gene ambiguous. Trimming took 1 base from V and 0 from J, leaving 23 bases between them. This CDR3 has 19 amino acids. Germline V gene data show CDR1 as SGHDT and CDR2 as YYEEEE. CDR3 coding DNA: TGTGCCAGCAGCTTGCACCCTGGGCGGCCTAATTTAGACTCCTACGAGCAGTACTTC. Its translation is CASSLHPGRPNLDSYEQYF.

The J gene is TRBJ2-5, the V gene TRBV12-3 or TRBV12-4; 11 bases align to TRBD2. The end of the DNA aligns better with TRBJ2-3, so the J call may be wrong. This CDR3 is built from 15 residues. CDR3 bases: TGTGCCAGCAGACTAGCGGGGGCCTTGAAGGATACGCAGTATTTT. Protein product: CASRLAGALKDTQYF.

The chain combines TRBV12-3 or TRBV12-4 with TRBJ2-3; D gene ambiguous. CDR3 length: 12 residues. V lost 2 bases and J 4 bases, leaving 4 bases between the germline ends. In nucleotides, the CDR3 is TGTGCCAGCAGTTTACTAGCAGATACGCAGTATTTT. Translating it yields CASSLLADTQYF.

The V call is TRBV28, the J call TRBJ2-2, with a weak D call TRBD2 (6 bases). Trimming took 4 bases from V and 4 from J, leaving 19 bases between them. There are 17 residues in the CDR3. Germline CDR1 and CDR2: MDHEN and SYDVKM. The CDR3 bases are TGTGCCAGCAGTTCCCCTAGATCCGGGAGAGTCACCGGGGAGCTGTTTTTT. This encodes CASSSPRSGRVTGELFF.

This clonotype was detected many times. The CDR3 loop reads CASSPLGRGNNQPQHF. CDR3 coding DNA: TGTGCCAGCAGCCCACTCGGCAGGGGGAACAATCAGCCCCAGCATTTT. V gene TRBV5-5 combines with J gene TRBJ1-5, with TRBD1 matching 7 bases. Germline CDR1 reads SGHKS; CDR2 reads YYEKEE (reference sequence). The V gene end was trimmed by 4 bases and the J gene end by 3 bases; junction bases not matched to a gene: 10. The CDR3 runs to 16 residues.

This clonotype was observed a few times. V usage is TRBV4-1 and J usage is TRBJ1-4, with D maybe TRBD1 (5 bases). The CDR3 totals 17 residues. The ends were cut back, 2 bases at V and 6 bases at J, with 19 bases in the middle. Germline lookup yields CDR1 MGHRA and CDR2 YSYEKL. The CDR3 spells CASSQPPVIQGDEKLFF. The CDR3 DNA reads as TGCGCCAGCAGCCAACCTCCCGTTATTCAAGGGGATGAAAAACTGTTTTTT.

A few counts support this clonotype. The chain recombines TRBV18 with TRBJ2-7; D uncertain. This CDR3 has 15 amino acids. Per germline, CDR1 KGHSH and CDR2 LQKENI. The V and J ends lost 0 bases and 3 bases respectively, with 12 bases between them. The CDR3 region has the DNA TGTGCCAGCTCACCACCCACAAACTGGGGCTACGAGCAGTACTTC. Protein: CASSPPTNWGYEQYF.

This clonotype was observed many times. The chain uses TRBV28 and TRBJ1-2; 8 bases agree with TRBD1. V was pared by 6 bases and J by 7 bases, with 13 bases of the junction left unmatched. Germline CDR1 is MDHEN and CDR2 is SYDVKM. The CDR3 loop spans 15 amino acids. In nucleotides, the CDR3 is TGTGCCAGCAGAAAGATACAGGGGGGGGCTGGTGGCTACACCTTC. Its translation is CASRKIQGGAGGYTF.

The V and J genes are TRBV5-1 and TRBJ1-6, with 8 bases that match TRBD1. CDR3 length equals 17 residues. Germline loops: CDR1 SGHRS, CDR2 YFSETQ. J was trimmed by 5 bases and V by 4 bases; bases with no gene match: 11. The CDR3 DNA follows: TGCGCCAGCAGCCAGAGGCCTATACAGGGGGATAATTCACCCCTCCACTTT. It translates to CASSQRPIQGDNSPLHF. The full variable domain, in which reference TRBV5-1 and TRBJ1-6 provide the parts outside the CDR3, is KAGVTQTPRYLIKTRGQQVTLSCSPISGHRSVSWYQQTPGQGLQFLFEYFSETQRNKGNFPGRFSGRQFSNSRSEMNVSTLELGDSALYLCASSQRPIQGDNSPLHFGNGTRLTVT.

This clonotype came up many times. The V and J genes are TRBV7-2 and TRBJ1-1; 7 bases are shared with TRBD1. Germline assignment: CDR1 SGHTA and CDR2 FQGNSA. Trimming cost V 6 bases and J 0 bases; bases outside gene matches: 4. The CDR3 has 14 residues. The CDR3 DNA reads as TGTGCCAGCAGTCTGACAGGGATGAACACTGAAGCTTTCTTT. This codes for CASSLTGMNTEAFF.

V usage is TRBV7-2 and J usage is TRBJ2-5; a weak D match, TRBD2 (5 bases). Trimming left V 5 bases short and J 4 bases short, with 11 bases between. The CDR3 runs 13 residues. Per the germline V gene, CDR1 is SGHTA and CDR2 is FQGNSA. DNA for the CDR3: TGTGCCAGCAGCAAACTAGATGTAGAGACCCAGTACTTC. Protein: CASSKLDVETQYF. Full variable domain (remainder filled in from reference TRBV7-2 and TRBJ2-5): GAGVSQSPSNKVTEKGKDVELRCDPISGHTALYWYRQSLGQGLEFLIYFQGNSAPDKSGLPSDRFSAERTGGSVSTLTIQRTQQEDSAVYLCASSKLDVETQYFGPGTRLLVL.

The chain employs TRBV6-1 and TRBJ1-4; D is uncertain. The V end was cut by 6 bases, the J end by 8 bases, with 7 bases between. Germline assignment: CDR1 MNHNS and CDR2 SASEGT. The CDR3 is 11 residues long. The CDR3 here is CASRTGEKLFF. CDR3 DNA: TGTGCCAGCAGGACCGGGGAAAAACTGTTTTTT.

The chain couples TRBV20-1 to TRBJ2-7, with 11 bases lining up with TRBD1. This CDR3 contains 15 residues. After removal of 6 bases from V and 1 base from J, the junction contained 8 bases not matched to a gene. Germline V gene lookup returns CDR1 DFQATT and CDR2 SNEGSKA (reference sequence). The CDR3 nucleotides read TGCAGTGCGATTTTAGGACAGGGGGCTTCCTACGAGCAGTACTTC. This gives the protein CSAILGQGASYEQYF.

A few counts support this clonotype. With a much larger clone just one base away, this may be a read error. The chain joins TRBV20-1 to TRBJ2-7; TRBD2 matches at 8 bases. Germline CDR1 reads DFQATT; CDR2 reads SNEGSKA (reference sequence). There are 14 residues in the CDR3. V lost 6 bases and J lost 9; bases outside the gene matches: 16. The CDR3 DNA reads TGCAGTGCATTGTCGGCAGCGGGAGTCGACGGGCAGTACTTC. It yields the protein CSALSAAGVDGQYF.